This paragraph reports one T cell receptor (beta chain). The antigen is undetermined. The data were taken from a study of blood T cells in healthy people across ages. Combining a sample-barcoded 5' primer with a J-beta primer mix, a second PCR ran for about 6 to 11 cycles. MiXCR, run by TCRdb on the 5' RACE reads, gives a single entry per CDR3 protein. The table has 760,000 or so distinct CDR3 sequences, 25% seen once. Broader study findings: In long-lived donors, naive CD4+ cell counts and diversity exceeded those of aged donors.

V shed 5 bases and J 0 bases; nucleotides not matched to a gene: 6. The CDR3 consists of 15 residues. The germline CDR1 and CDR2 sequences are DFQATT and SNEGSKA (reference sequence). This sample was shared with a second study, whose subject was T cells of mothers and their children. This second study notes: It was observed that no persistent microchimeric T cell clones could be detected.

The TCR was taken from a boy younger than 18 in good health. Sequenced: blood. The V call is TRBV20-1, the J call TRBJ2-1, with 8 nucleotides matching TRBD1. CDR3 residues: CSARTGQGSYNEQFF. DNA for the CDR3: TGCAGTGCTCGTACCGGACAGGGCTCCTACAATGAGCAGTTCTTC.